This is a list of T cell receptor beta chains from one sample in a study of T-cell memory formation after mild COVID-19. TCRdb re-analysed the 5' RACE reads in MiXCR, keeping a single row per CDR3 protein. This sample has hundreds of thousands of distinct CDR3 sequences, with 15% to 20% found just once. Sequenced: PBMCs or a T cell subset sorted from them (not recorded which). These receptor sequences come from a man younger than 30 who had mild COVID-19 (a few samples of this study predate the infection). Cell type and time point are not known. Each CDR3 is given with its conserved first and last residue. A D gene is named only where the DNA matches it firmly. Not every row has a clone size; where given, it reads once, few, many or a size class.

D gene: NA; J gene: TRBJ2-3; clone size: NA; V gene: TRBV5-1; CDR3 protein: CASRISGGRGGTQYF; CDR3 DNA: TGCGCCAGCAGGATCTCAGGGGGCCGGGGGGGTACGCAGTATTTT
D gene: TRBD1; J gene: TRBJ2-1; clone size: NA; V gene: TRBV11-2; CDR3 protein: CASSLTGADDEQFF; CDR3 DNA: TGTGCCAGCAGCTTGACAGGGGCGGACGATGAGCAGTTCTTC
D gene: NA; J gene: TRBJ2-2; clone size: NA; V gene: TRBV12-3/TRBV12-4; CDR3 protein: CASSSGTGTGELFF; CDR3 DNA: TGTGCCAGCAGTTCCGGCACCGGCACCGGGGAGCTGTTTTTT
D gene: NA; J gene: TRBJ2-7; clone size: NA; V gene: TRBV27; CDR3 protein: CASSLSSQGSYEQYF; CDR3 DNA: TGTGCCAGCAGTTTATCCAGCCAGGGCTCCTACGAGCAGTACTTC
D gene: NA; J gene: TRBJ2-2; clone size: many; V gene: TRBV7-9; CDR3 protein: CASSSRPMPGSATGELFF; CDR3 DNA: TGTGCCAGCAGCTCCCGACCGATGCCAGGTTCCGCCACCGGGGAGCTGTTTTTT
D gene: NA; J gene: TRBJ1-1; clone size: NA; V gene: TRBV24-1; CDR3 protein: CATSEGTNTEAFF; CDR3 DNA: TGTGCCACCAGTGAGGGGACAAACACTGAAGCTTTCTTT
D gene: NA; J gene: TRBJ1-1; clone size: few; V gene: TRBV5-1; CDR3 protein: CASSKVDGNTEAFF; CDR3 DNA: TGCGCCAGCAGCAAGGTCGATGGGAACACTGAAGCTTTCTTT
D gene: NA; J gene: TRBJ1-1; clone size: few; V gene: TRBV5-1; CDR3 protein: CASSSDGVNTEAFF; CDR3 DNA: TGCGCCAGCAGCTCGGACGGAGTGAACACTGAAGCTTTCTTT
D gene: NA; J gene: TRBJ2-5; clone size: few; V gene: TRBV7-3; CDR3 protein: CASSPGARQMVQYF; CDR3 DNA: TGTGCCAGCAGCCCAGGGGCCCGCCAGATGGTCCAGTACTTC
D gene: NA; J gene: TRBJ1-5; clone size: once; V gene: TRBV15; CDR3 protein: CATSRDGVEEPQHF; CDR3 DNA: TGTGCCACCAGCAGAGATGGAGTGGAAGAACCCCAGCATTTT
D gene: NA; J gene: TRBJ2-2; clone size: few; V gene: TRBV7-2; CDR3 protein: CASSNRGPNTGELFF; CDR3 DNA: TGTGCCAGCAGCAATCGGGGGCCGAACACCGGGGAGCTGTTTTTT
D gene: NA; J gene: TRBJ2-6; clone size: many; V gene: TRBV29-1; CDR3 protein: CSVALGMKVSGANVLTF; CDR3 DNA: TGCAGCGTTGCTTTAGGAATGAAGGTCTCTGGGGCCAACGTCCTGACTTTC
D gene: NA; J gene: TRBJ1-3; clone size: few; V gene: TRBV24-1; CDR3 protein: CATSDFRDNSGNTIYF; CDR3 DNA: TGTGCCACCAGTGATTTCCGGGACAACTCTGGAAACACCATATATTTT
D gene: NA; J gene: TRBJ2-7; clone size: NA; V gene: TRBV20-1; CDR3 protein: CSAATDYEQYF; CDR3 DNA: TGCAGTGCTGCGACGGACTACGAGCAGTACTTC
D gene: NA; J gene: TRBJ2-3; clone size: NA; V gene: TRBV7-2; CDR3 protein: CASSLTEGVLGDTQYF; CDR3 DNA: TGTGCCAGCAGCTTAACAGAGGGGGTTCTTGGAGATACGCAGTATTTT
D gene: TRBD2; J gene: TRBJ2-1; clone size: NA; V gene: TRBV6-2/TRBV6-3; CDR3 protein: CASSSPRGGNEQFF; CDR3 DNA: TGTGCCAGCAGCTCACCCCGGGGGGGCAATGAGCAGTTCTTC
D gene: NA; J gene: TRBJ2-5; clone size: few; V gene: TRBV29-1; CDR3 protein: CSADRGQQETQYF; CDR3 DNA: TGCAGCGCTGACCGAGGACAGCAAGAGACCCAGTACTTC
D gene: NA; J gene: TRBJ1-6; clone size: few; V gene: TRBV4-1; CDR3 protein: CASSQDWVPGAYNSPLHF; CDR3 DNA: TGCGCCAGCAGCCAAGATTGGGTACCGGGAGCCTATAATTCACCCCTCCACTTT
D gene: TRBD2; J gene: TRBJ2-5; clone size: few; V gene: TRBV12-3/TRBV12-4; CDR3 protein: CASSISGGTEETQYF; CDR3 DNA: TGTGCCAGCAGTATTAGCGGGGGGACGGAAGAGACCCAGTACTTC
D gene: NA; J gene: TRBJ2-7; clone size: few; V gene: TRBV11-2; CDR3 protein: CASSLGHGEQYF; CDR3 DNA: TGTGCCAGCAGCTTGGGACACGGCGAGCAGTACTTC
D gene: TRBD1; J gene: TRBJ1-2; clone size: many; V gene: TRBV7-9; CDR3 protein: CASSLNRGRTNYGYTF; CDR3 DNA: TGTGCCAGCAGCTTAAACAGGGGGCGAACTAACTATGGCTACACCTTC
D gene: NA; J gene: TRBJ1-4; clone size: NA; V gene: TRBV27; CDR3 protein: CASSSYGGATNEKLFF; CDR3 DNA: TGTGCCAGCAGTTCCTACGGGGGTGCAACTAATGAAAAACTGTTTTTT
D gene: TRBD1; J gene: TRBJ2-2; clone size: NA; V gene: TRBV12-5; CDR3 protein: CASGQGDTGELFF; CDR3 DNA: TGTGCTAGCGGACAGGGGGACACCGGGGAGCTGTTTTTT
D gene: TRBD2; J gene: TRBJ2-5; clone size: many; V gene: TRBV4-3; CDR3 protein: CASSQELAGGRETQYF; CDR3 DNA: TGCGCCAGCAGCCAAGAGCTAGCGGGGGGAAGAGAGACCCAGTACTTC
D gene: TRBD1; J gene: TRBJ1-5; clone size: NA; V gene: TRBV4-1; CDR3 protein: CASSQDRTGGNQPQHF; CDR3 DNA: TGCGCCAGCAGCCAAGACCGGACAGGGGGCAATCAGCCCCAGCATTTT
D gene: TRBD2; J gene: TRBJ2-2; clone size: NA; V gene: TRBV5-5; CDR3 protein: CASSLGAGENTGELFF; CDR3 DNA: TGTGCCAGCAGTTTAGGTGCGGGGGAAAACACCGGGGAGCTGTTTTTT
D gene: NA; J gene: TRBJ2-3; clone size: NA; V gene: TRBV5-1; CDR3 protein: CASSLQGGYTDTQYF; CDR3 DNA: TGCGCCAGCAGCTTGCAAGGGGGATACACAGATACGCAGTATTTT
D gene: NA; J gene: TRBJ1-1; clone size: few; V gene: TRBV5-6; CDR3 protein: CASSLESSTEAFF; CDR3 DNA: TGTGCCAGCAGCTTGGAGAGTTCCACTGAAGCTTTCTTT
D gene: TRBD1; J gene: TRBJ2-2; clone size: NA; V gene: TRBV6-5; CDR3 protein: CASSQQGAGGELFF; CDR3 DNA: TGTGCCAGCAGCCAACAGGGGGCGGGCGGGGAGCTGTTTTTT
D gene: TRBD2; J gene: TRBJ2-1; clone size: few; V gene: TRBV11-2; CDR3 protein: CASSLRSGTNNAEQFF; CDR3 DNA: TGTGCCAGCAGCTTACGGTCCGGGACTAATAATGCCGAGCAGTTCTTC
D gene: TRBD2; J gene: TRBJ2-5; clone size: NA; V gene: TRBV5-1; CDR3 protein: CASSLGTSGFQETQYF; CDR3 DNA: TGCGCCAGCAGCCTGGGGACTAGCGGCTTCCAAGAGACCCAGTACTTC
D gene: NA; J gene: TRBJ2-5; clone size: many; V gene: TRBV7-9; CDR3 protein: CASSLGVSGGETQYF; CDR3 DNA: TGTGCCAGCAGCTTAGGGGTATCCGGTGGAGAGACCCAGTACTTC
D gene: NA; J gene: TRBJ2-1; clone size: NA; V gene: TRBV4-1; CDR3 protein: CASSPGRAGGYNEQFF; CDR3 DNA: TGCGCCAGCAGCCCTGGACGGGCGGGCGGGTACAATGAGCAGTTCTTC
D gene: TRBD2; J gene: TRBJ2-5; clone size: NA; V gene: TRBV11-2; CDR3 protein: CASRRGFQETQYF; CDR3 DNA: TGTGCCAGCCGGCGGGGGTTCCAAGAGACCCAGTACTTC
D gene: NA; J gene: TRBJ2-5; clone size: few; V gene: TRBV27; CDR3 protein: CASSLSWGETQYF; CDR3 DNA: TGTGCCAGCAGTTTAAGCTGGGGAGAGACCCAGTACTTC
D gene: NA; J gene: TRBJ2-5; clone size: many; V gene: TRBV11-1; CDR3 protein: CASSTRETQYF; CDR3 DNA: TGTGCCAGCAGCACCCGGGAGACCCAGTACTTC
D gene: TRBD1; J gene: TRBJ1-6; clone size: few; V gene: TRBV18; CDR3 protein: CASSRRGGQLNSPLHF; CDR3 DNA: TGTGCCAGCTCACGGCGAGGGGGACAGTTAAATTCACCCCTCCACTTT